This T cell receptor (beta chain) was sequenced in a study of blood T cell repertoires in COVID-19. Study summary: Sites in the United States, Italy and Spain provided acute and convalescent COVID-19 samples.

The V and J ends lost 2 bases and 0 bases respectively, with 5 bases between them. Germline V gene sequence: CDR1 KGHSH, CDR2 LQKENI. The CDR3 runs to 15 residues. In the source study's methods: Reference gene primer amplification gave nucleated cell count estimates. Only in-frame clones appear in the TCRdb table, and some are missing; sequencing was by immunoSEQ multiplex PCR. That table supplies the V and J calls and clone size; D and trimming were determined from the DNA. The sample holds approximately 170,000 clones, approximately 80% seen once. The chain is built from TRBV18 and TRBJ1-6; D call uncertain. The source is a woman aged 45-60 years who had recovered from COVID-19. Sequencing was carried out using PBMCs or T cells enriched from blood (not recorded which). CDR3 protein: CASSPWSSYNSPLHF. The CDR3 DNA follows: TGTGCCAGCTCACCATGGAGCTCCTATAATTCACCCCTCCACTTT.